This T cell receptor (beta chain) emerged from a study of siplizumab effects on memory and regulatory T cells. The repertoire was sequenced with immunoSEQ multiplex PCR; TCRdb's copy has only in-frame clones and lacks some. The table shows more than 85,000 clones, with around 90% occurring only once. Germline trimming cut 3 bases from V and 5 bases from J; bases unmatched to any gene: 3. The CDR3 has 13 amino acids. The germline V gene has CDR1 GTSNPN and CDR2 SVGIG (reference sequence). The rearrangement links TRBV30 to TRBJ2-5, with 10 bases aligning to TRBD1. The sample comprised CD4+ T cells sorted from blood. This TCR derives from a human donor in good health. Some clones in this sample may be carry-over from other donors' samples. The CDR3 region has the DNA TGTGCCTGGAGAGACAGGGGGCGGGAGACCCAGTACTTC. It is translated as CAWRDRGRETQYF.